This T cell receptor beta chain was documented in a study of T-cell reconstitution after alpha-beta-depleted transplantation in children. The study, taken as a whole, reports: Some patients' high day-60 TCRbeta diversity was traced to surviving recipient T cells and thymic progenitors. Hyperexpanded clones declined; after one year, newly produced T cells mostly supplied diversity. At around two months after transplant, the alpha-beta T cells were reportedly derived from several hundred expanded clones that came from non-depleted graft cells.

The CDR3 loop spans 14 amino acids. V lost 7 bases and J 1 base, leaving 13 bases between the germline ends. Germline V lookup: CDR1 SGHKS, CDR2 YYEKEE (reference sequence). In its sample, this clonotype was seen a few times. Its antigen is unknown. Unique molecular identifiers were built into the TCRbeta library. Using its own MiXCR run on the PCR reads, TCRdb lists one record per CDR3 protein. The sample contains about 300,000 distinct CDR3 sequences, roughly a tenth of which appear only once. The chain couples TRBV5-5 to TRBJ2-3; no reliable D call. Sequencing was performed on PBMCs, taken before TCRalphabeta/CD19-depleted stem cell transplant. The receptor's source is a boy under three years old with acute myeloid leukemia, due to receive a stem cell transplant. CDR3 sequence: CASLFGPGTDTQYF. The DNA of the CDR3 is TGTGCCAGCTTGTTCGGACCCGGCACAGATACGCAGTATTTT.